This T cell receptor beta chain is drawn from a study of cytomegalovirus exposure and HLA in healthy donors. Whole-study results and caveats: Within the data, a cluster of highly shared sequence variants was likely a sequencing artifact. Immune exposure information comprised only CMV serostatus.

The CDR3 covers 15 residues. V trimming: 5 bases; J trimming: 0 bases; junction bases outside the gene matches: 6. Germline values: CDR1 GTSNPN, CDR2 SVGIG (reference sequence). It was with 60 Vbeta and 13 Jbeta primers that the PCR ran. The assay was immunoSEQ multiplex PCR, and TCRdb's table has in-frame clones only and misses some. The data show 100,000 or so clones, 70% to 85% seen once. To note about this clone: Its antigen remains unidentified.

The clonotype comes from a man younger than 35 in good health and CMV-seronegative. The sequenced sample was PBMCs. The chain uses TRBV30 and TRBJ2-1, with 8 bases lining up with TRBD1. Written as DNA, the CDR3 is TGTGCCTGGGAACCTACAGGGGGCTCCTACAATGAGCAGTTCTTC. Protein sequence: CAWEPTGGSYNEQFF.